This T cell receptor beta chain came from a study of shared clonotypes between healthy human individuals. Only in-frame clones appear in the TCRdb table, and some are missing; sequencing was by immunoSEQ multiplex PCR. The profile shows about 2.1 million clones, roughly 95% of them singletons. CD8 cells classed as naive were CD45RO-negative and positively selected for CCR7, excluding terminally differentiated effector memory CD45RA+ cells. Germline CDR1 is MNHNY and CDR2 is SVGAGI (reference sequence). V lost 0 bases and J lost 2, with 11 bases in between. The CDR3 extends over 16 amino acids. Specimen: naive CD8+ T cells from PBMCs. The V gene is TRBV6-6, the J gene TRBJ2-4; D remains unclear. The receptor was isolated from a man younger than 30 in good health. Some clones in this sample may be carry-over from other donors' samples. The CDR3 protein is CASSYSMTGPKNIQYF. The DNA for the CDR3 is TGTGCCAGCAGTTACTCGATGACGGGCCCCAAAAACATTCAGTACTTC.